This paragraph covers one T cell receptor beta chain sequence. Its antigen remains unknown. The sample originates from a study of T-cell memory formation after mild COVID-19. Researchers used 5'RACE with constant-segment primers to make TCR alpha and TCR beta cDNA libraries that carry sample barcodes and UMIs. TCRdb used MiXCR to reprocess the 5' RACE reads, holding one entry per CDR3 protein. The sample yields some 43,000 distinct CDR3 sequences, about 6.1% seen once. This CDR3 comprises 15 residues. V lost 1 base, J lost 7 bases, and 9 bases stayed unmatched. From germline, CDR1 is SGDLS and CDR2 YYNGEE. Points from the study as a whole: Shrinking CD4+ clones were chiefly CM and EM; CD8+ ones were chiefly EMRA. The study detected some responding clones in pre-infection memory, suggesting cross-reactive memory joined.

Sequences were obtained from PBMCs or a T cell subset sorted from them (not recorded which). The clonotype was recovered from an adult who had mild COVID-19 (a few samples of this study predate the infection). Cell type and time point are not known. The V and J genes are TRBV9 and TRBJ1-2; TRBD1 agrees at 8 bases. The CDR3 nucleotides are TGTGCCAGCAGCGTAAGACAGGGGCCCGTCGGTGGCTACACCTTC. Translated, it gives CASSVRQGPVGGYTF.